This T cell receptor beta chain was retrieved from a study of lymphopenia after photon versus proton radiotherapy. Libraries were prepared by immunoSEQ multiplex PCR; TCRdb keeps only in-frame clonotypes and omits some of them. The table has about 24,000 clones, approximately 88% seen once. The sequence was obtained from a man aged 40-49 years with gastric cancer. This specimen was peripheral blood, taken from a patient treated with photon-based radiotherapy.

The CDR3 here is CASSQVGPNYGYTF. The DNA for the CDR3 is TGTGCCAGCAGCCAAGTCGGCCCGAACTATGGCTACACCTTC. This rearrangement joins TRBV14 to TRBJ1-2; D not resolved. This CDR3 region has 14 residues. Germline CDR1 and CDR2: SGHDN and FVKESK. Deletions cut 1 base from V and 2 bases from J, with 8 bases between.